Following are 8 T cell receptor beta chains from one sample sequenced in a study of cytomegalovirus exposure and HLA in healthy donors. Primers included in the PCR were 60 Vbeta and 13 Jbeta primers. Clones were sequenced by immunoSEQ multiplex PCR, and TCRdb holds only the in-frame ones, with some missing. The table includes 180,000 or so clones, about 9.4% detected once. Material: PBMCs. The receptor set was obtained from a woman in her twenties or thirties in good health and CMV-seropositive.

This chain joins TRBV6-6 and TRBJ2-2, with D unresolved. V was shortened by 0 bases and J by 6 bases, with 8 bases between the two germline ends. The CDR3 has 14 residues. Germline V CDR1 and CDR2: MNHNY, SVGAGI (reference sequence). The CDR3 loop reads CASSYSGQAGELFF. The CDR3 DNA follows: TGTGCCAGCAGTTACTCCGGTCAGGCCGGGGAGCTGTTTTTT.

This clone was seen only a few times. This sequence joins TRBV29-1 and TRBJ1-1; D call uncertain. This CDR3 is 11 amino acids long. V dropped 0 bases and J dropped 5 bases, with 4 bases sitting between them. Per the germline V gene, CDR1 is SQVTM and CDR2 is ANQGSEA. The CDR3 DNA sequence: TGCAGCGTTGAAGATTTAACTGAAGCTTTCTTT. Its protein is CSVEDLTEAFF.

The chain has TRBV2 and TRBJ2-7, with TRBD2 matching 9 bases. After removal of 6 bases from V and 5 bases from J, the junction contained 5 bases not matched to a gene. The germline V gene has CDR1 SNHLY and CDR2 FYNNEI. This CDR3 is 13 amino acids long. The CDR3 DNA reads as TGTGCCAGCAGGGGTAGCGGGAGCCACGAGCAGTACTTC. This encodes CASRGSGSHEQYF.

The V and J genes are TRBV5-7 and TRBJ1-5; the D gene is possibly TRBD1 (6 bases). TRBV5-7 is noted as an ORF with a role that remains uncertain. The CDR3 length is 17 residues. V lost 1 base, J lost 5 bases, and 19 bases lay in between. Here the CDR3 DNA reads TGTGCCAGCAGCTTGAACTGCCCCCTACAGGGTGATCAGCCCCAGCATTTT. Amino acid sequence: CASSLNCPLQGDQPQHF.

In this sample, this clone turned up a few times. As DNA, the CDR3 is TGTGCCACGGGGGAGGCGAGTGAGCAGTTCTTC. Translating it yields CATGEASEQFF. The chain recombines TRBV10-3 with TRBJ2-1; D is possibly TRBD2 (6 bases). The germline CDR1 and CDR2 sequences are ENHRY and SYGVKD. V lost 10 bases and J 9 bases, leaving 13 bases between the germline ends. There are 11 residues in the CDR3.

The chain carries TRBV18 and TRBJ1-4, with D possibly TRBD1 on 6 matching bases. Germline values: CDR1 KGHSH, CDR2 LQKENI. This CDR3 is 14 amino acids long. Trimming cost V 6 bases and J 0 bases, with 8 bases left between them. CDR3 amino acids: CASSRQATNEKLFF. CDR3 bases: TGTGCCAGCTCCAGACAGGCAACTAATGAAAAACTGTTTTTT.

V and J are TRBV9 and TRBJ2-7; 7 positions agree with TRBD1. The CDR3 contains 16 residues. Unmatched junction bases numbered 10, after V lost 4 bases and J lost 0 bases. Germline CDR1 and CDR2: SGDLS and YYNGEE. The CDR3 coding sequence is TGTGCCAGCAGCCATGGTTCACAGGGGAGCTCCTACGAGCAGTACTTC. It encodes CASSHGSQGSSYEQYF.

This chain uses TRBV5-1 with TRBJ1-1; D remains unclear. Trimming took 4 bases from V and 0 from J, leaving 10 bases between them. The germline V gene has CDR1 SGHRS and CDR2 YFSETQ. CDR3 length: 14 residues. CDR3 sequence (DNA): TGCGCCAGCAGCCCGGAGGCCTTGAACACTGAAGCTTTCTTT. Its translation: CASSPEALNTEAFF.